This section outlines one T cell receptor (beta chain) sequence together with its context. Its antigen is unknown. Base qualities are not provided; no much larger clone lies one nucleotide away. Using the deep immunoSEQ assay, TCR CDR3 regions were amplified from genomic DNA by multiplex PCR. Extracted genomic DNA from each cell subset was spread evenly across all wells of several immunoSEQ 96-well plates, with each plate serving as a replicate. For sorted subsets, approximately 200 ng of genomic DNA, equivalent to tens of thousands of T cell genomes, went into each replicate PCR. Purified libraries were quantified with a Qubit 3.0 fluorometer, sized on a Bioanalyzer 2100, and re-quantified with the KAPA Library Quantification kit. A separate single-read 150-cycle Illumina NextSeq 550 flow cell was used to sequence each immunoSEQ 96-well plate. In the authors' own workflow: Because the immunoSEQ output held only junctional sequences and lacked quality scores, the filtering could not match the filtering applied to full-length reads. To assign V/J genes and CDR3, sequences were annotated using PyIR, a Python wrapper for IgBLAST v1.9, with IMGT germline references. Reads with weak V/J assignments (E-value above 1e-6), missing CDR3, stop codons, out-of-frame junctions, or ambiguous translated residues were removed. V3J clonotypes were defined as sequences sharing the same inferred V gene, J gene, and CDR3 amino acid sequence. Percentage overlap between repertoires was computed as shared unique clonotypes divided by the size of the smaller repertoire. Three approaches were used to assess repertoire richness: RTK rarefaction, the Chao1 estimator, and Recon v2.1 estimates of unobserved clonotypes. Generation probabilities were computed with OLGA for all TCRbeta clonotypes obtained by the gDNA method from a few donors. The table comes from immuneACCESS by way of TCRdb, which keeps in-frame sequences with V and J called. Part of the clones is missing from these tables; in studies checked, under half for an unresolved V gene and the rest for unknown reasons. D and trimming come from the DNA, and the V and J calls and clone size come from that table. The sample profile shows around 330,000 clones; 74% of them were found once. Jointly, the top ten make up 10% of the sample.

These data are taken from a study of shared clonotypes between healthy human individuals (dated by TCRdb to the early 2020s). Study-level background: The cohort included three men and two women between 18 and 49 years of age. For each donor, CD4 naive and CD4 memory were each given three plates, CD8 naive was given two plates, and CD8 memory was given one plate. The study deeply sequenced blood TCR repertoires of five healthy adults to estimate repertoire size and the extent of clonotype sharing between individuals. Different laboratories and diverse techniques were used to prepare libraries and sequence TCR repertoires, to increase sequencing depth and limit assay-specific biases. Between about 0.94 and 8.9 billion PBMCs per donor were obtained by leukapheresis.

The donors were healthy, HIV-negative adults with no recently reported acute infections or vaccinations. Every donor was a Caucasian adult living in Nashville, Tennessee, USA. CD4+ T cells were enriched through magnetic negative selection, after which naive cells were positively selected on CD45RA and the remaining negative fraction served as the memory subset. Blood was collected by leukapheresis, and PBMCs were isolated by Ficoll-Histopaque density gradient centrifugation and then cryopreserved in liquid nitrogen vapor phase. Analytical flow cytometry was used to check the purity and quantity of each magnetically sorted T cell population. Genomic DNA was isolated from every sorted fraction and measured by UV absorbance on a Nanodrop 2000c. Overall study results and their limits: Only blood was sampled, and tissue TCR repertoires likely differ from those in blood. Pairwise subsampling indicated that sequencing depth was expected to affect the degree of clonotype sharing among donors. Compared with non-shared clonotypes, clonotypes shared by all four sorted-subset donors had higher generation probabilities. Because the study included only a small number of donors, the genetic and exposure-history diversity represented was limited. Approximately 5% of naive CD4, roughly 3.6% of naive CD8, around 2.3% of memory CD4, and about 0.4% of memory CD8 clonotypes were shared across a few donors. Rarefaction of sorted-subset datasets indicated incomplete sequencing despite the large sequencing depth. Estimated clonotype richness was generally larger for naive than for memory subsets.

The specimen sequenced was memory CD4+ T cells sorted from blood. The cell subset or site label of this sample denotes: CD45RA-negative fraction. The source is a man aged 25-40 years in good health.

The CDR3 corresponds to CASTNPGGPTEKLFF. The DNA is TGTGCCAGCACCAACCCGGGGGGGCCTACTGAAAAACTGTTTTTT. The sequence is built from TRBV28 and TRBJ1-4, with TRBD1 tentatively as D gene (6 bases match). The CDR3 runs 15 amino acids, cysteine and phenylalanine included. Only the CDR3 region is kept as DNA, spanning 45 bases read in frame from base 1. V gives up 7 bases and J gives up 7 bases, and the segment between their germline ends measures 19 bases. Based on the germline V gene, the CDR1 and CDR2 sequences are MDHEN and SYDVKM.